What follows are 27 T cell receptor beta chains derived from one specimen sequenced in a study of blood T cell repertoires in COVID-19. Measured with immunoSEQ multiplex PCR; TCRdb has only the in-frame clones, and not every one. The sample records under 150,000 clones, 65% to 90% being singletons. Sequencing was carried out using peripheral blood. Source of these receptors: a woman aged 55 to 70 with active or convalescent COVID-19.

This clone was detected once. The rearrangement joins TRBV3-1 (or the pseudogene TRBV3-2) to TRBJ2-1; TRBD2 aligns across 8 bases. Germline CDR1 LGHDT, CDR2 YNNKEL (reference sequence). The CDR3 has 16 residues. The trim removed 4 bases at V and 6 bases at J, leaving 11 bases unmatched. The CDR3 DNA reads TGTGCCAGCAGCCGAGGGTGGTCTAGCGGGTCCAATGAGCAGTTCTTC. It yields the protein CASSRGWSSGSNEQFF.

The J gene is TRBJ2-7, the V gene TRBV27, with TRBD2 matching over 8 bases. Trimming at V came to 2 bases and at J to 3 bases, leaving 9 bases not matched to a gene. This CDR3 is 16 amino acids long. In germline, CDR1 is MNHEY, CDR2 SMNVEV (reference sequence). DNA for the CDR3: TGTGCCAGCAGTTTACCGGAGGGGACTAGATACTACGAGCAGTACTTC. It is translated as CASSLPEGTRYYEQYF.

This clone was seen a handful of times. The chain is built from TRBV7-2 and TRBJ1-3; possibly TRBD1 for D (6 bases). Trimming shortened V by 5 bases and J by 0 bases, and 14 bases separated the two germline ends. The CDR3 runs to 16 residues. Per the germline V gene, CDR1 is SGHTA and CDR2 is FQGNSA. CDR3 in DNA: TGTGCCAGCAGCAAAGGGGGAAAGACCTCTGGAAACACCATATATTTT. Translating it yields CASSKGGKTSGNTIYF. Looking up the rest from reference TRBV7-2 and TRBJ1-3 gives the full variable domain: GAGVSQSPSNKVTEKGKDVELRCDPISGHTALYWYRQSLGQGLEFLIYFQGNSAPDKSGLPSDRFSAERTGGSVSTLTIQRTQQEDSAVYLCASSKGGKTSGNTIYFGEGSWLTVV.

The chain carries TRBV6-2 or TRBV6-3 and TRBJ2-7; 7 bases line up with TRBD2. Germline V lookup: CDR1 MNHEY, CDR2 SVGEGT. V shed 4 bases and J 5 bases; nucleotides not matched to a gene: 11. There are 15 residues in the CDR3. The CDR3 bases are TGTGCCAGCAGTTCCTTGACTAGCCGGGTGAACGAGCAGTACTTC. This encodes CASSSLTSRVNEQYF.

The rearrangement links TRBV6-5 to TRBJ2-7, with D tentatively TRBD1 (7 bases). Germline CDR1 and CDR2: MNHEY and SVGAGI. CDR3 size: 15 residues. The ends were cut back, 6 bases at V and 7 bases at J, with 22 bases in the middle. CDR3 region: CASSHEGQGGREQYF. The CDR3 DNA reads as TGTGCCAGCAGCCACGAGGGGCAGGGGGGTCGGGAGCAGTACTTC.

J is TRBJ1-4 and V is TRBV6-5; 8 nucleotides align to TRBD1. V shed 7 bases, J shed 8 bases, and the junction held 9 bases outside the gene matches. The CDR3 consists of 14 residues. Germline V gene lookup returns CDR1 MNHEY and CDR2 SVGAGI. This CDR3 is CASNLNRGDEKLFF. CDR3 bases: TGTGCCAGCAACCTAAACAGGGGGGACGAAAAACTGTTTTTT.

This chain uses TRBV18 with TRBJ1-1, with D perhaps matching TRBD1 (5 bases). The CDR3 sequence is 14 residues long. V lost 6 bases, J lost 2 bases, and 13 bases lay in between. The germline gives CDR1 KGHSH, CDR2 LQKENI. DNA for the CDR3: TGTGCCAGCTCTCCCGACAGTAGTAACACTGAAGCTTTCTTT. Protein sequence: CASSPDSSNTEAFF.

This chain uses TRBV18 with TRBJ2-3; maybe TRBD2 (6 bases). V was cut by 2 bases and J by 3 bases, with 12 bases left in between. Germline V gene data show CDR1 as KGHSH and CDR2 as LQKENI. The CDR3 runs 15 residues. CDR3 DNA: TGTGCCAGCTCACCAAAGGGAGGTGGGACAGATACGCAGTATTTT. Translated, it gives CASSPKGGGTDTQYF.

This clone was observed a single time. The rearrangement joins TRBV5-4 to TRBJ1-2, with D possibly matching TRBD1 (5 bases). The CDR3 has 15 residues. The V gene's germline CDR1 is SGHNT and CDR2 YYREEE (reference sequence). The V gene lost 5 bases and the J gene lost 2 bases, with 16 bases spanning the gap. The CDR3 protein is CASSPSTATNYGYTF. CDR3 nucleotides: TGTGCCAGCAGTCCGTCGACAGCGACAAACTATGGCTACACCTTC. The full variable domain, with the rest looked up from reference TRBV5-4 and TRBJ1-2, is ETGVTQSPTHLIKTRGQQVTLRCSSQSGHNTVSWYQQALGQGPQFIFQYYREEENGRGNFPPRFSGLQFPNYSSELNVNALELDDSALYLCASSPSTATNYGYTFGSGTRLTVV.

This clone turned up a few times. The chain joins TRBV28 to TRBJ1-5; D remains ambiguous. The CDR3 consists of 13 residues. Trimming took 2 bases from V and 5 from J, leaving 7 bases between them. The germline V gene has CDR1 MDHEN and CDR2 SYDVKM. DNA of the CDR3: TGTGCCAGCAGTTTAGAAACTTATCAGCCCCAGCATTTT. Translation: CASSLETYQPQHF. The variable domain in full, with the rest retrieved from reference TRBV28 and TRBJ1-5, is DVKVTQSSRYLVKRTGEKVFLECVQDMDHENMFWYRQDPGLGLRLIYFSYDVKMKEKGDIPEGYSVSREKKERFSLILESASTNQTSMYLCASSLETYQPQHFGDGTRLSIL.

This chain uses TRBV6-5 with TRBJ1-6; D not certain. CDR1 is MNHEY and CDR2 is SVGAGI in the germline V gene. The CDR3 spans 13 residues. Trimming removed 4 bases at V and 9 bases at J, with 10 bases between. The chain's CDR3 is CASSFATGSPLHF. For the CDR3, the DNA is TGTGCCAGCAGTTTCGCCACGGGTTCACCCCTCCACTTT.

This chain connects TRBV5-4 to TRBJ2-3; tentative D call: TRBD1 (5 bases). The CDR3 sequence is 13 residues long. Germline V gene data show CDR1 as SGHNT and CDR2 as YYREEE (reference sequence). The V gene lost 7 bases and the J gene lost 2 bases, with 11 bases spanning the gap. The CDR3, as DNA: TGTGCCAGCGGGGCCCTAGTCACAGATACGCAGTATTTT. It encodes CASGALVTDTQYF.

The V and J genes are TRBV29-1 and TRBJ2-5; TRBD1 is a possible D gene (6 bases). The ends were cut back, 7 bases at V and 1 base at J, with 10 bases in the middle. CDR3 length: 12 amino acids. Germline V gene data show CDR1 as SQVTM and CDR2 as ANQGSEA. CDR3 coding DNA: TGCAGCGCCACAGGGCTCCAAGAGACCCAGTACTTC. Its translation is CSATGLQETQYF. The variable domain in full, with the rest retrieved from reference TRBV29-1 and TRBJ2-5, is SAVISQKPSRDICQRGTSLTIQCQVDSQVTMMFWYRQQPGQSLTLIATANQGSEATYESGFVIDKFPISRPNLTFSTLTVSNMSPEDSSIYLCSATGLQETQYFGPGTRLLVL.

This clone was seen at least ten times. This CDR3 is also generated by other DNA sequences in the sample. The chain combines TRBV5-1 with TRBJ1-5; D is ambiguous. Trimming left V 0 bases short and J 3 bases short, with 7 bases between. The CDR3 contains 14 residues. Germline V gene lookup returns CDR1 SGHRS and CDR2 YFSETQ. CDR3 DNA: TGCGCCAGCAGCTTGGACGGAGTCAATCAGCCCCAGCATTTT. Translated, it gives CASSLDGVNQPQHF.

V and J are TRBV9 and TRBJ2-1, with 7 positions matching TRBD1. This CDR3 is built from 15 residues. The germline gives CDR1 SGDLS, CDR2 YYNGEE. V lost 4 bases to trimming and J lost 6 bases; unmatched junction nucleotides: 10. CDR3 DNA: TGTGCCAGCAGCCCCCGGGACAGATCGGGCAATGAGCAGTTCTTC. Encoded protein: CASSPRDRSGNEQFF. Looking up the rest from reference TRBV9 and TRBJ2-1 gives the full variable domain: DSGVTQTPKHLITATGQRVTLRCSPRSGDLSVYWYQQSLDQGLQFLIQYYNGEERAKGNILERFSAQQFPDLHSELNLSSLELGDSALYFCASSPRDRSGNEQFFGPGTRLTVL.

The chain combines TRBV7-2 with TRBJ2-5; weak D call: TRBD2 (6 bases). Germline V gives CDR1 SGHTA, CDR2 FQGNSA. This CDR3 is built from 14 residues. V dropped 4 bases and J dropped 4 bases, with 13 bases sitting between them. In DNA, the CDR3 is TGTGCCAGCAGCTCGGGCCCGGGAGCAGAGACCCAGTACTTC. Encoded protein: CASSSGPGAETQYF.

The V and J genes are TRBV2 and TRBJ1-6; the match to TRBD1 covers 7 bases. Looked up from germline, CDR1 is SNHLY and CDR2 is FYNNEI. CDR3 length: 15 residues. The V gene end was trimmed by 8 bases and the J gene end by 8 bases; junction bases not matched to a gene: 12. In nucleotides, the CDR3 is TGTGCCAGCGGTACTCCACAGGGGCGAGATTCACCCCTCCACTTT. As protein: CASGTPQGRDSPLHF.

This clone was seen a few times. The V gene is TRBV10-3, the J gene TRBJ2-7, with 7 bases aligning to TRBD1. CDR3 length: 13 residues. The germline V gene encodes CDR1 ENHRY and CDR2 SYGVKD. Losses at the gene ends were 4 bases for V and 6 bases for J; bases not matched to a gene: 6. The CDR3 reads CAISGQGRGEQYV. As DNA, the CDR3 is TGTGCCATCAGTGGACAGGGAAGGGGCGAGCAGTACGTC.

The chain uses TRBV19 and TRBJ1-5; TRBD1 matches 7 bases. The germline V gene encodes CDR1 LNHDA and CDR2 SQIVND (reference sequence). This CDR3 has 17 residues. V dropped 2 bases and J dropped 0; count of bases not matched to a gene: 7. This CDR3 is CASSIPPTGNSNQPQHF. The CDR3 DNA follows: TGTGCCAGTAGTATACCCCCGACAGGGAATAGCAATCAGCCCCAGCATTTT. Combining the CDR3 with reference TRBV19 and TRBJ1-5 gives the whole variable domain DGGITQSPKYLFRKEGQNVTLSCEQNLNHDAMYWYRQDPGQGLRLIYYSQIVNDFQKGDIAEGYSVSREKKESFPLTVTSAQKNPTAFYLCASSIPPTGNSNQPQHFGDGTRLSIL.

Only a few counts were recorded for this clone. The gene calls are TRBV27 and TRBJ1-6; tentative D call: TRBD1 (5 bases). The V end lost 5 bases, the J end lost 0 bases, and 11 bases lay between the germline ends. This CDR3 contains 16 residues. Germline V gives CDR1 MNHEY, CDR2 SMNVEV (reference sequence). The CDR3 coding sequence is TGTGCCAGCAGTCCTACAGGAAGCTCCTATAATTCACCCCTCCACTTT. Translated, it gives CASSPTGSSYNSPLHF.

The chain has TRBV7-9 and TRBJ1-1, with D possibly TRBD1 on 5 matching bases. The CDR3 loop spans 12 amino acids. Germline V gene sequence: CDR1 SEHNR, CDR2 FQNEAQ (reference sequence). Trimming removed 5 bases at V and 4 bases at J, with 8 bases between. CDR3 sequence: CASSLTGTEAFF. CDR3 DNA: TGTGCCAGCAGCCTAACAGGCACTGAAGCTTTCTTT.

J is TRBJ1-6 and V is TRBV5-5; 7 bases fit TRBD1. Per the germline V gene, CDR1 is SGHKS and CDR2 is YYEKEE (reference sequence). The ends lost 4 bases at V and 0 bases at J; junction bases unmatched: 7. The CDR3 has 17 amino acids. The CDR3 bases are TGTGCCAGCAGCCCGGGACAGTCCGGCTCCTATAATTCACCCCTCCACTTT. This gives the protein CASSPGQSGSYNSPLHF.

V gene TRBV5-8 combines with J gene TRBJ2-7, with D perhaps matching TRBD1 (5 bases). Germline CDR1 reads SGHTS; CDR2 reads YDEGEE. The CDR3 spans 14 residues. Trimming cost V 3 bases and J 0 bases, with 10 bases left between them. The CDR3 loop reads CASSSWTISYEQYV. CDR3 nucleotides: TGTGCCAGCAGCTCCTGGACAATCTCCTACGAGCAGTACGTC.

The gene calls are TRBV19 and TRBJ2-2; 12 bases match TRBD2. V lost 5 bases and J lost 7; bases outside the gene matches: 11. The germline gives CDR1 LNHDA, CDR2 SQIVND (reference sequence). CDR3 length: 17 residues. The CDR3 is CASSGPTSGGPSGELFF. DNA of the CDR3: TGTGCCAGTAGTGGACCGACTAGCGGGGGTCCTAGCGGGGAGCTGTTTTTT.

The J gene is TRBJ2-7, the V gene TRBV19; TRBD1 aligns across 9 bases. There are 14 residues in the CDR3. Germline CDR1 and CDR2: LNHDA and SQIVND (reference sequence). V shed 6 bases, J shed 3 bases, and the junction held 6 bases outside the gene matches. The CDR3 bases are TGTGCCAGTAGCCCCGGGACAGGGAGCTACGAGCAGTACTTC. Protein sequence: CASSPGTGSYEQYF.

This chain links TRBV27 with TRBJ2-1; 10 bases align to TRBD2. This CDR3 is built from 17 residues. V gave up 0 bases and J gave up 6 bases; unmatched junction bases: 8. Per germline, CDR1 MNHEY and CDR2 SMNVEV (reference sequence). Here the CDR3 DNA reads TGTGCCAGCAGTTTATCGGAAAGCGGGAGGGAACTCAATGAGCAGTTCTTC. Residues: CASSLSESGRELNEQFF.

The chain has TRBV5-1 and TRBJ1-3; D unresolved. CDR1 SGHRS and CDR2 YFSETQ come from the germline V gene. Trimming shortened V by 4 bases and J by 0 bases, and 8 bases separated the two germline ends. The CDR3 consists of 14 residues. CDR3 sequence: CASSEADSGNTIYF. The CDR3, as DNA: TGCGCCAGCAGCGAAGCTGACTCTGGAAACACCATATATTTT.